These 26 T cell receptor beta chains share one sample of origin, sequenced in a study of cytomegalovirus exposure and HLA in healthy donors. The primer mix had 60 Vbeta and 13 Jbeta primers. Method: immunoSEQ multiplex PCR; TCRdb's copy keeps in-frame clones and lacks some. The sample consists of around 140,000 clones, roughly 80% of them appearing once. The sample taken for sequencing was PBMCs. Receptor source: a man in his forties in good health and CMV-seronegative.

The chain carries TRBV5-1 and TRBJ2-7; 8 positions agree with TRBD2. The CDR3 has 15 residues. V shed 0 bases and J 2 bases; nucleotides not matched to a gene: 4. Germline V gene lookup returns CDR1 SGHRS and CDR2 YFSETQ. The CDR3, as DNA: TGCGCCAGCAGCTTGGGTCCCGGGGGGGCCTACGAGCAGTACTTC. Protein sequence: CASSLGPGGAYEQYF.

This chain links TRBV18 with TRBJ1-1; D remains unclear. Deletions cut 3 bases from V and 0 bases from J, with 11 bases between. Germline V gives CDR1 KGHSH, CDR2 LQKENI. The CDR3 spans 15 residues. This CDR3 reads CASSPGSGMNTEAFF. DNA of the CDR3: TGTGCCAGCTCACCGGGGAGCGGTATGAACACTGAAGCTTTCTTT.

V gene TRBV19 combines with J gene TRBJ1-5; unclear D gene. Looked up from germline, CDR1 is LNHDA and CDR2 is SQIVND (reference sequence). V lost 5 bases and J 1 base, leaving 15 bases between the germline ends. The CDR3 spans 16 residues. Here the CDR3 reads CASSVYGRESNQPQHF. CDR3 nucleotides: TGTGCCAGTAGTGTATACGGGAGGGAGAGCAATCAGCCCCAGCATTTT.

CDR3: CASSLLSKRDTQYF. In DNA, the CDR3 is TGTGCCAGTAGTCTTTTATCCAAGCGAGATACGCAGTATTTT. The rearrangement links TRBV19 to TRBJ2-3, with D unclear. V lost 5 bases, J lost 5 bases, and 14 bases lay in between. The CDR3 is 14 amino acids. Germline V gene sequence: CDR1 LNHDA, CDR2 SQIVND (reference sequence).

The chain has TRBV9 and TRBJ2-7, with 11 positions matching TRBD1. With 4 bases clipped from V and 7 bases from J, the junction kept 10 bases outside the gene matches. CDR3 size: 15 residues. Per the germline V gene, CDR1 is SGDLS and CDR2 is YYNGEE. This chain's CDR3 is CASSLRTGGMGEQYF. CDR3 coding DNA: TGTGCCAGCAGCCTTAGGACAGGGGGCATGGGAGAGCAGTACTTC.

The CDR3 DNA reads as TGTGCCAGCAGCTTAGGATTAGGAGGGACGCCGGGGGCCCAGTACTTC. Translated: CASSLGLGGTPGAQYF. The rearrangement joins TRBV7-2 to TRBJ2-5; D is perhaps TRBD2 (6 bases). CDR1 is SGHTA and CDR2 is FQGNSA in the germline V gene. V was trimmed by 1 base and J by 9 bases, leaving 21 bases between them. The CDR3 is 16 amino acids. Full variable domain (missing parts from reference TRBV7-2 and TRBJ2-5): GAGVSQSPSNKVTEKGKDVELRCDPISGHTALYWYRQSLGQGLEFLIYFQGNSAPDKSGLPSDRFSAERTGGSVSTLTIQRTQQEDSAVYLCASSLGLGGTPGAQYFGPGTRLLVL.

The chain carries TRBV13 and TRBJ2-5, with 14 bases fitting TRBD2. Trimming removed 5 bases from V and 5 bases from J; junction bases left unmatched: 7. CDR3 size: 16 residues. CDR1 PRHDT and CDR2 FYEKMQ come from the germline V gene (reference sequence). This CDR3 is CASSLRTSGGLETQYF. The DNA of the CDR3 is TGTGCCAGCAGCCTCCGGACTAGCGGGGGGCTGGAGACCCAGTACTTC.

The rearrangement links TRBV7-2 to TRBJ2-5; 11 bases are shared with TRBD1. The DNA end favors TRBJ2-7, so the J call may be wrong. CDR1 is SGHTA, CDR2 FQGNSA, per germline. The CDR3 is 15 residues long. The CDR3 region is CASSPQGQGGYEQYF. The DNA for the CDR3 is TGTGCCAGCAGCCCCCAGGGACAGGGGGGGTACGAGCAGTACTTC.

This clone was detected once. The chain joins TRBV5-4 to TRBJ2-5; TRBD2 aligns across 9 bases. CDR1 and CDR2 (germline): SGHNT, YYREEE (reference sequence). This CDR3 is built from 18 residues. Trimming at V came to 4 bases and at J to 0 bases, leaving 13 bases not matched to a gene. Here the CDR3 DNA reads TGTGCCAGCAGCCCTTGGACTAGCGCCACACCGTACCAAGAGACCCAGTACTTC. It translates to CASSPWTSATPYQETQYF.

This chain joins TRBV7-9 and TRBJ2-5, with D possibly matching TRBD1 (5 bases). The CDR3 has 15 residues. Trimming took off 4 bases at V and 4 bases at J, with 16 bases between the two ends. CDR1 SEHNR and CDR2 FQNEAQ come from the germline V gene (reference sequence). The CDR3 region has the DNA TGTGCCAGCAGCTCGATCCGGACCCAGGGAGAGACCCAGTACTTC. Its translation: CASSSIRTQGETQYF. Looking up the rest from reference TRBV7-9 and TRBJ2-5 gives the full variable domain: DTGVSQNPRHKITKRGQNVTFRCDPISEHNRLYWYRQTLGQGPEFLTYFQNEAQLEKSRLLSDRFSAERPKGSFSTLEIQRTEQGDSAMYLCASSSIRTQGETQYFGPGTRLLVL.

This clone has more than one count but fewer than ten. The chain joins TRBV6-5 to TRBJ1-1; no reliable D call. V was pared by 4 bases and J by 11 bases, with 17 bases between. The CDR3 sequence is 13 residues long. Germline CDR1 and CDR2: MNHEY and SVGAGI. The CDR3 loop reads CASSSHPFFQAFF. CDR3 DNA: TGTGCCAGCAGTTCTCACCCCTTCTTTCAGGCTTTCTTT.

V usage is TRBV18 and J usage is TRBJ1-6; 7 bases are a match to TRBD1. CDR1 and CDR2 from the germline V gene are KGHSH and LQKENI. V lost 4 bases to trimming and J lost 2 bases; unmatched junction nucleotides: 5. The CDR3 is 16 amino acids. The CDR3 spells CASSLSGTAYNSPLHF. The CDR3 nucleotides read TGTGCCAGCTCACTCTCCGGGACAGCCTATAATTCACCCCTCCACTTT. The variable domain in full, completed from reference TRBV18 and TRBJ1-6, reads NAGVMQNPRHLVRRRGQEARLRCSPMKGHSHVYWYRQLPEEGLKFMVYLQKENIIDESGMPKERFSAEFPKEGPSILRIQQVVRGDSAAYFCASSLSGTAYNSPLHFGNGTRLTVT.

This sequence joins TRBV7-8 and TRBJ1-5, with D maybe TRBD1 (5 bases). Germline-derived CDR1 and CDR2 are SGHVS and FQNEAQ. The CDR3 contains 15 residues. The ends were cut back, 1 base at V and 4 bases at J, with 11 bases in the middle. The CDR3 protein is CASSLVGGVNQPQHF. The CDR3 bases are TGTGCCAGCAGCTTAGTGGGGGGGGTTAATCAGCCCCAGCATTTT.

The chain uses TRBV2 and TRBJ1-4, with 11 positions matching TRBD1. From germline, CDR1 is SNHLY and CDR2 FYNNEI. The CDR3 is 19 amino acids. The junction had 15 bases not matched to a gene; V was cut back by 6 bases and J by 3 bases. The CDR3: CASRDRTGGGERSNEKLFF. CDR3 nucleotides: TGTGCCAGCAGGGATAGGACAGGGGGCGGAGAAAGGTCTAATGAAAAACTGTTTTTT.

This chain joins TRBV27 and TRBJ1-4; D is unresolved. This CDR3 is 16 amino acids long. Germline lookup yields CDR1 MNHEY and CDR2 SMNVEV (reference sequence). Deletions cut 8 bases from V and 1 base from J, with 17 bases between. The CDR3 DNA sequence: TGTGCCAGCCCTACGTCAGGTCGGTTAACTAATGAAAAACTGTTTTTT. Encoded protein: CASPTSGRLTNEKLFF.

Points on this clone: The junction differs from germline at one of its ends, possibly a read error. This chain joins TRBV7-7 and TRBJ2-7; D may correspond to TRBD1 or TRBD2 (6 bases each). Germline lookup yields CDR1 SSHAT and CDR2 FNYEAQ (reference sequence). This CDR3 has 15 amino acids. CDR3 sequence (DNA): TGTGCTAGCAGCTTAGCGGCAGGGGTTGACTACGAGCAGTACTTC. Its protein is CASSLAAGVDYEQYF.

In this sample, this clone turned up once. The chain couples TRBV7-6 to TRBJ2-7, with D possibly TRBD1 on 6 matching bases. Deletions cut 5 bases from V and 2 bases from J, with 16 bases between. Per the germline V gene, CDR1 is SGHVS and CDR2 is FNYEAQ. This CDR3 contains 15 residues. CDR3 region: CASSPSPGTPYEQYF. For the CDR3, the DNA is TGTGCCAGCAGCCCCTCCCCCGGGACACCCTACGAGCAGTACTTC.

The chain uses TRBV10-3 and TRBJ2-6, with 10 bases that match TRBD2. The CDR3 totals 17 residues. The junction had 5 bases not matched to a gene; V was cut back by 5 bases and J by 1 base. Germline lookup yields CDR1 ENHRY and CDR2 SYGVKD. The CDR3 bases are TGTGCCATCAGTCTAGCGGGGGTCGCTTCTGGGGCCAACGTCCTGACTTTC. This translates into CAISLAGVASGANVLTF.

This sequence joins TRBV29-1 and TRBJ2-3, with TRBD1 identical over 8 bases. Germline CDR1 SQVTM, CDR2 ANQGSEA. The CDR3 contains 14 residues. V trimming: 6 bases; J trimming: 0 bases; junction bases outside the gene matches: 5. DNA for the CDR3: TGCAGCGTGAACAGGGGGGATAGCACAGATACGCAGTATTTT. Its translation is CSVNRGDSTDTQYF.

DNA for the CDR3: TGCGCCAGCAGCTTGTCCCCGGACTACGAGCAGTACTTC. Translation gives CASSLSPDYEQYF. The rearrangement uses TRBV5-1 and TRBJ2-5; no firm D call. The DNA end lines up better with TRBJ2-7; the J call may be wrong. The CDR3 has 13 amino acids. The V gene's germline CDR1 is SGHRS and CDR2 YFSETQ.

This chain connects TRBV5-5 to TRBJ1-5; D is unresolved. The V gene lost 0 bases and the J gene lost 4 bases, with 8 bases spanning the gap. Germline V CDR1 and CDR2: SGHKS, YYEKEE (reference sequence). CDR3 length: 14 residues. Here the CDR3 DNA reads TGTGCCAGCAGCTTGGGGACGGGAAATCAGCCCCAGCATTTT. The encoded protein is CASSLGTGNQPQHF. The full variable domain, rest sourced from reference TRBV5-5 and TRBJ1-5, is DAGVTQSPTHLIKTRGQQVTLRCSPISGHKSVSWYQQVLGQGPQFIFQYYEKEERGRGNFPDRFSARQFPNYSSELNVNALLLGDSALYLCASSLGTGNQPQHFGDGTRLSIL.

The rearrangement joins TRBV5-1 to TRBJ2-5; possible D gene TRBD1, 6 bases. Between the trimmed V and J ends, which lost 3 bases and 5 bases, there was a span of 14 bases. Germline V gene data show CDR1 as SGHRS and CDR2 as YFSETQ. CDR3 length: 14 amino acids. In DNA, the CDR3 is TGCGCCAGCAGCTCGGACAGCACAACCGAGACCCAGTACTTC. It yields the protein CASSSDSTTETQYF.

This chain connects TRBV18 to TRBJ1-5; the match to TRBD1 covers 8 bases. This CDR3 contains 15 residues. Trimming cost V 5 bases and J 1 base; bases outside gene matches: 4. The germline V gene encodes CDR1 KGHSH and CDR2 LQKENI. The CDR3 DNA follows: TGTGCCAGCTCAACAGGGGGGGGGAGCAATCAGCCCCAGCATTTT. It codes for CASSTGGGSNQPQHF.

The CDR3 DNA is TGTGCCAGCAGTTTTCAGGGATCGTTGGTCACTGAAGCTTTCTTT. It specifies CASSFQGSLVTEAFF. V gene TRBV27 combines with J gene TRBJ1-1; a weak D match, TRBD1 (5 bases). The CDR3 length is 15 residues. V was trimmed by 3 bases and J by 4 bases, leaving 15 bases between them. The V gene's germline CDR1 is MNHEY and CDR2 SMNVEV (reference sequence).

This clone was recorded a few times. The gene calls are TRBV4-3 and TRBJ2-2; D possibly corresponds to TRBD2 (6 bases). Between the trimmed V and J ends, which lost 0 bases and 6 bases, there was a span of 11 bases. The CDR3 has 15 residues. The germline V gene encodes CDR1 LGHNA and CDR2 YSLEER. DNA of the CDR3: TGCGCCAGCAGCCAAGATCGGGGGTTCTCCGGGGAGCTGTTTTTT. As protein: CASSQDRGFSGELFF.

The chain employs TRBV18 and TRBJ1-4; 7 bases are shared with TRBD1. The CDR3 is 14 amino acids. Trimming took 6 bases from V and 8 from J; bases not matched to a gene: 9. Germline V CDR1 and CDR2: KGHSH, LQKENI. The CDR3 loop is CASSPRQGVEKLFF. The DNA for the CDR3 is TGTGCCAGCTCGCCTAGACAGGGAGTCGAAAAACTGTTTTTT. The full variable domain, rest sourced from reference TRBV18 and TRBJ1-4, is NAGVMQNPRHLVRRRGQEARLRCSPMKGHSHVYWYRQLPEEGLKFMVYLQKENIIDESGMPKERFSAEFPKEGPSILRIQQVVRGDSAAYFCASSPRQGVEKLFFGSGTQLSVL.